A single sample gave rise to the 10 T cell receptor beta chains below, sequenced in a study of T cell responses to AZD1222 COVID-19 vaccine. Profiling relied on immunoSEQ multiplex PCR, and the TCRdb table lists in-frame clones only, not all of them. The sample includes 150,000 to 200,000 clones, about 83% seen only once; the top ten take approximately 1%. The sequenced sample was peripheral blood, obtained 28 days after the second AZD1222 dose. The receptor source for this set is an adult who received the AZD1222 COVID-19 vaccine.

This rearrangement joins TRBV10-1 to TRBJ1-1, with D perhaps matching TRBD1 (5 bases). The CDR3 sequence is 14 residues long. Trimming removed 5 bases from V and 1 base from J, with 11 bases in between. Germline CDR1 and CDR2: WNHNN and SYGVQD (reference sequence). CDR3 region: CASSPLGGNTEAFF. The CDR3 DNA reads as TGCGCCAGCAGTCCGCTGGGGGGGAACACTGAAGCTTTCTTT.

This rearrangement joins TRBV7-9 to TRBJ1-1; 7 bases match TRBD1. CDR3 length: 16 residues. Germline CDR1 is SEHNR and CDR2 is FQNEAQ (reference sequence). V gave up 5 bases and J gave up 1 base; unmatched junction bases: 10. The CDR3 region is CASSRTDREGNTEAFF. The DNA for the CDR3 is TGTGCCAGCAGCCGAACAGACAGGGAGGGGAACACTGAAGCTTTCTTT.

In DNA form, the CDR3 reads TGTGCCATCAGTGAGAAGGGGCAGGGTGAAGCTTTCTTT. Residues: CAISEKGQGEAFF. V gene TRBV10-3 combines with J gene TRBJ1-1; tentative D call: TRBD1 (5 bases). V lost 2 bases to trimming and J lost 7 bases, with 11 bases between them. The CDR3 is made up of 13 amino acids. CDR1 is ENHRY, CDR2 SYGVKD, per germline.

The rearrangement links TRBV15 to TRBJ1-5; TRBD1 might be the D (6 bases). The V gene's germline CDR1 is LNHNV and CDR2 YYDKDF (reference sequence). The length of the CDR3 is 20 residues. Trimming left V 0 bases short and J 1 base short, with 22 bases between. The CDR3 region has the DNA TGTGCCACCAGCAGAGATCGTCGGGGGGCTAGCCGGGCCAGCAATCAGCCCCAGCATTTT. As protein: CATSRDRRGASRASNQPQHF. Together with reference TRBV15 and TRBJ1-5, the CDR3 gives the full variable domain: DAMVIQNPRYQVTQFGKPVTLSCSQTLNHNVMYWYQQKSSQAPKLLFHYYDKDFNNEADTPDNFQSRRPNTSFCFLDIRSPGLGDTAMYLCATSRDRRGASRASNQPQHFGDGTRLSIL.

The genes are TRBV11-2 and TRBJ2-5; 7 bases match TRBD1. V dropped 5 bases and J dropped 5; count of bases not matched to a gene: 11. The CDR3 consists of 15 residues. Looked up from germline, CDR1 is SGHAT and CDR2 is FQNNGV. CDR3 DNA: TGTGCCAGCAGCAGGACGGCCAGGGGGTCGGAGACCCAGTACTTC. It codes for CASSRTARGSETQYF.

This clone was seen only a few times. One end of the junction fails to match germline, which may point to a read error. This rearrangement joins TRBV7-9 to TRBJ1-2; 12 bases agree with TRBD1. The CDR3 runs to 14 residues. Germline lookup yields CDR1 SEHNR and CDR2 FQNEAQ (reference sequence). In nucleotides, the CDR3 is TGTGCCAGCAGCTTACTTGTCGGGACAGGGGGCTCCACCTTC. It encodes CASSLLVGTGGSTF.

This clone occurred a few times. The rearrangement joins TRBV29-1 to TRBJ2-7; tentatively, D is TRBD2 (5 bases). Germline lookup yields CDR1 SQVTM and CDR2 ANQGSEA. This CDR3 comprises 14 residues. V dropped 2 bases and J dropped 6 bases, with 17 bases sitting between them. CDR3 loop: CSVELLERVGEQYF. Written as DNA, the CDR3 is TGCAGCGTTGAACTCCTTGAGAGGGTCGGCGAGCAGTACTTC.

The chain couples TRBV7-2 to TRBJ1-6; a weak D match, TRBD1 (6 bases). V gave up 2 bases and J gave up 11 bases, with 22 bases separating them. Per germline, CDR1 SGHTA and CDR2 FQGNSA. The CDR3 has 17 residues. CDR3 sequence: CASSLHTGTPPRTPLHF. DNA for the CDR3: TGTGCCAGCAGCTTACACACAGGGACCCCCCCCCGGACACCCCTCCACTTT.

This rearrangement joins TRBV27 to TRBJ1-6; no definite D call. CDR3 length equals 12 residues. Germline lookup yields CDR1 MNHEY and CDR2 SMNVEV (reference sequence). Deletions cut 10 bases from V and 9 bases from J, with 13 bases between. CDR3: CATRSIGSPLHF. The CDR3 nucleotides read TGTGCCACCAGATCCATAGGTTCACCCCTCCACTTT.

V and J are TRBV3-1 (or the pseudogene TRBV3-2) and TRBJ1-6; D is undetermined. The CDR3 spans 13 residues. V lost 0 bases and J 9 bases, leaving 6 bases between the germline ends. Germline V gives CDR1 LGHDT, CDR2 YNNKEL (reference sequence). The CDR3 sequence: CASSQESRSPLHF. The DNA for the CDR3 is TGTGCCAGCAGCCAAGAATCACGTTCACCCCTCCACTTT.